The T cell receptor beta chain under discussion was sequenced for a study of Ad26.COV2.S vaccination and SARS-CoV-2 variants. Points from the study as a whole: Compared with placebo recipients, vaccine recipients had higher spike-specific TCR breadth.

Only one count was recorded for this clone. Its antigen is as yet unknown. Germline V gene sequence: CDR1 SGHRS, CDR2 YFSETQ. The CDR3 has 17 amino acids. The junction had 15 bases not matched to a gene; V was cut back by 5 bases and J by 2 bases. Specified treatment: roughly 18 received Ad26.COV2.S at low or high dose, single or two shots; five or six received placebo; per-sample allocation not given. Sampling was done on day 63 after the first vaccine or placebo injection. The sample came from a Boston adult aged 18-55 years. Expressing Wuhan-strain SARS-CoV-2 spike, an Ad26 vector served as the vaccine. Sequenced by immunoSEQ multiplex PCR; TCRdb stores in-frame clones only, minus some. The data show more than 300,000 clones, around 84% seen once.

The rearrangement uses TRBV5-1 and TRBJ2-7, with TRBD1 identical over 8 bases. The sample consisted of peripheral blood, taken in a trial of Ad26.COV2.S vaccine versus placebo. This clonotype was sampled from a person aged 18-60 years who received the Ad26.COV2.S COVID-19 vaccine or a placebo. This CDR3 reads CASRGQGVHSGAYEQYF. CDR3 DNA sequence: TGCGCCAGCAGAGGACAGGGTGTCCACTCCGGGGCCTACGAGCAGTACTTC.